This TCR beta chain was documented in a study of blood T cell repertoires in COVID-19. Turning to the study itself: T cells, B-cell-depleted T cells, or PBMCs provided the cDNA or gDNA that served as material.

Data came from immunoSEQ multiplex PCR; TCRdb stores just in-frame clones and leaves some out. The sample contains more than 150,000 clones, around 77% of which appear only once. Sequencing was carried out using peripheral blood. The receptor was isolated from a man aged 55 to 69 with active or convalescent COVID-19.

The CDR3 nucleotides read TGTGCCAGTAGTTTCGATTCCGGGACAGGGAGAACCGGGGAGCTGTTTTTT. This sequence encodes CASSFDSGTGRTGELFF. The V and J genes are TRBV19 and TRBJ2-2; TRBD1 agrees at 9 bases. Trimming removed 5 bases from V and 5 bases from J; junction bases left unmatched: 12. Germline loops: CDR1 LNHDA, CDR2 SQIVND (reference sequence). The CDR3 runs to 17 residues.